This T cell receptor (beta chain) appears in the sequencing data of a study of response to subunit inactivated influenza vaccine. J gave up 0 bases and V 2 bases, and 9 bases lay outside the gene matches. Germline V gene lookup returns CDR1 SGHRS and CDR2 YFSETQ. CDR3 length: 17 residues. Details on this clonotype: Its antigen remains unknown.

Study-wide findings and caveats: New T cells are recruited in small numbers by each seasonal influenza vaccination, according to the authors' suggestion.

TCRdb called the RT-PCR reads again in MiXCR, with one record for every CDR3 protein. The sample yields about 530,000 distinct CDR3 sequences, 10% to 15% seen once. The sample consisted of PBMCs from blood, taken roughly 48 days after vaccination. The TCR sequence derives from a man over 45 who received an inactivated influenza vaccine. The genes are TRBV5-1 and TRBJ2-7, with 9 bases that match TRBD1. The CDR3 DNA sequence: TGCGCCAGCAGCTTTCTTCCTGGGACAGGGTTCTCCTACGAGCAGTACTTC. Translating gives CASSFLPGTGFSYEQYF. Together with reference TRBV5-1 and TRBJ2-7, the CDR3 gives the full variable domain: KAGVTQTPRYLIKTRGQQVTLSCSPISGHRSVSWYQQTPGQGLQFLFEYFSETQRNKGNFPGRFSGRQFSNSRSEMNVSTLELGDSALYLCASSFLPGTGFSYEQYFGPGTRLTVT.